A selection of T cell receptor beta chains follows, all from one sample in a study of blood T cell repertoires in COVID-19. The protocol was immunoSEQ multiplex PCR, while the TCRdb copy is restricted to in-frame clones and leaves out a portion. The sample records a few hundred thousand clones, approximately 92% being singletons. Specimen: PBMCs or T cells enriched from blood (not recorded which). All receptors derive from a man aged 18 to 35 who had recovered from COVID-19. The CDR3 runs from the conserved cysteine through the conserved F or W. A D gene is named only where the DNA matches it firmly. Expanded clones get a size class; other rows say once, few or many, or leave the size out.

v_gene: TRBV7-8
j_gene: TRBJ2-7
d_gene: TRBD2
abundance: .
CDR3nt: TGTGCCAGCAGCTTGACTAGCGGGAGGTACACCTACGAGCAGTACTTC
CDR3aa: CASSLTSGRYTYEQYF

v_gene: TRBV6-2/TRBV6-3
j_gene: TRBJ2-5
d_gene: .
abundance: .
CDR3nt: TGTGCCAGCAGTTCCAAACAGCTACAAGAGACCCAGTACTTC
CDR3aa: CASSSKQLQETQYF

v_gene: TRBV24-1
j_gene: TRBJ1-5
d_gene: TRBD1
abundance: once
CDR3nt: TGTGCCACCAGTGATTTCAGGGGGAATCAGCCCCAGCATTTT
CDR3aa: CATSDFRGNQPQHF

v_gene: TRBV2
j_gene: TRBJ1-3
d_gene: .
abundance: .
CDR3nt: TGTGCCAGCAGTCCCCGGGGGGACCCCTCTGGAAACACCATATATTTT
CDR3aa: CASSPRGDPSGNTIYF

v_gene: TRBV19
j_gene: TRBJ1-5
d_gene: TRBD1
abundance: .
CDR3nt: TGTGCCAGTAGTACGACAGGGAAACAGCCCCAGCATTTT
CDR3aa: CASSTTGKQPQHF

v_gene: TRBV19
j_gene: TRBJ2-2
d_gene: TRBD1
abundance: .
CDR3nt: TGTGCCAGTACTTACCGGGACAGGTCCACCGGGGAGCTGTTTTTT
CDR3aa: CASTYRDRSTGELFF

v_gene: TRBV3-1/TRBV3-2
j_gene: TRBJ2-2
d_gene: TRBD2
abundance: .
CDR3nt: TGTGCCAGCAGCCCGGGACTAGGGTTCCCCGGGGAGCTGTTTTTT
CDR3aa: CASSPGLGFPGELFF

v_gene: TRBV25-1
j_gene: TRBJ1-1
d_gene: .
abundance: .
CDR3nt: TGTGCCAGCAGTGAATTTGGGGGCGCTAACACTGAAGCTTTCTTT
CDR3aa: CASSEFGGANTEAFF

v_gene: TRBV5-4
j_gene: TRBJ2-7
d_gene: .
abundance: .
CDR3nt: TGTGCCAGCAGCTTTGGCATCAACCCTACTAGCTCCTACGAGCAGTACTTC
CDR3aa: CASSFGINPTSSYEQYF

v_gene: TRBV29-1
j_gene: TRBJ1-2
d_gene: .
abundance: .
CDR3nt: TGCAGCGTTTTCATGGACAGAGCTAACTATGGCTACACCTTC
CDR3aa: CSVFMDRANYGYTF

v_gene: TRBV28
j_gene: TRBJ1-1
d_gene: .
abundance: .
CDR3nt: TGTGCCAGCAGTTTAGGCGGGGGCTGGGCTTTCTTT
CDR3aa: CASSLGGGWAFF

v_gene: TRBV3-1/TRBV3-2
j_gene: TRBJ2-1
d_gene: TRBD1
abundance: .
CDR3nt: TGTGCCAGCAGCCAAACCCGGGACAGGGTAACTAATGAGCAGTTCTTC
CDR3aa: CASSQTRDRVTNEQFF

v_gene: TRBV5-8
j_gene: TRBJ1-5
d_gene: .
abundance: .
CDR3nt: TGTGCCAGCAGTCGGGGGAATCAGCCCCAGCATTTT
CDR3aa: CASSRGNQPQHF

v_gene: TRBV12-3/TRBV12-4
j_gene: TRBJ2-7
d_gene: .
abundance: .
CDR3nt: TGTGCCAGCAGTTTAACACGGGGAGAGCAGTACTTC
CDR3aa: CASSLTRGEQYF

v_gene: TRBV2
j_gene: TRBJ2-5
d_gene: TRBD2
abundance: .
CDR3nt: TGTGCCACCCCGAGACTAGCGGGAGAAGAGACCCAGTACTTC
CDR3aa: CATPRLAGEETQYF

v_gene: TRBV21-1
j_gene: TRBJ1-1
d_gene: .
abundance: once
CDR3nt: TGTGCCACCCCACAGGGCATGAACACTGAAGCTTTCTTT
CDR3aa: CATPQGMNTEAFF